Only one count was recorded for the clone carrying this T cell receptor (beta chain). Antigen: not known. These data are taken from a study of shared clonotypes between healthy human individuals. CD45RO-negative cells were positively selected for CCR7, leaving out terminally differentiated effector memory CD45RA+ cells. Study results and caveats: It was the non-shared clonotypes that had lower generation probabilities than clonotypes shared by all four donors. Sequencing of the sorted subsets was shown by rarefaction to be incomplete despite large depth.

Trimming took off 2 bases at V and 6 bases at J, with 10 bases between the two ends. This CDR3 contains 13 residues. The germline CDR1 and CDR2 sequences are MNHEY and SVGAGI. Investigators spread the genomic DNA of each subset evenly over several immunoSEQ plates. In the source study's methods: Filtering of immunoSEQ junctional sequences could not match full-length read filtering. TCRdb's table, derived via immunoSEQ multiplex PCR, lists solely in-frame clones and lacks some. D and trimming were read from the DNA, whereas the V and J calls and clone size are those reported in that table. The sample carries some 2 million clones, approximately 94% recorded once.

This rearrangement joins TRBV6-5 to TRBJ1-2, with D hard to call. Sequenced sample: naive CD8+ T cells sorted from blood. The sequence came from a man aged 18 to 29 in good health. CDR3 protein: CASSYDSWDGYTF. CDR3 coding DNA: TGTGCCAGCAGTTACGACTCCTGGGATGGCTACACCTTC.